The text below deals with one TCR beta chain. This sample stems from a study of Ad26.COV2.S vaccination and SARS-CoV-2 variants. The treatment: about 20 received Ad26.COV2.S at low or high dose, single or two shots; about 5 received placebo; per-sample allocation not given. Day 63 following the first vaccine or placebo injection was when the samples were taken. The V end was cut by 1 base, the J end by 1 base, with 16 bases between. Germline V gene sequence: CDR1 SGHRS, CDR2 YFSETQ. This CDR3 comprises 17 residues. Clones were sequenced by immunoSEQ multiplex PCR, and TCRdb holds only the in-frame ones, with some missing. Among about 480,000 clones listed, about 83% were seen once.

The source is a person between 18 and 65 years old who received the Ad26.COV2.S COVID-19 vaccine or a placebo. This material consisted of peripheral blood, taken in a trial of Ad26.COV2.S vaccine versus placebo. V gene TRBV5-1 combines with J gene TRBJ2-3, with D possibly being TRBD1 (6 bases). The CDR3 protein is CASSLLGALGRTDTQYF. The CDR3 DNA follows: TGCGCCAGCAGCTTGTTGGGGGCGCTAGGACGCACAGATACGCAGTATTTT.